These 5 T cell receptor beta chains were all obtained from the same sample, sequenced in a study of OX40 agonist ivuxolimab in advanced cancers. The repertoire was sequenced with immunoSEQ multiplex PCR; TCRdb's copy has only in-frame clones and lacks some. Of about 130,000 clones in the sample, around 92% were seen once. The sequencing here drew on CD4+ or CD8+ T cells sorted from blood, taken in a trial of the OX40 agonist ivuxolimab. The receptors derive from an adult with an advanced solid tumor such as melanoma, head and neck, liver or kidney cancer.

The rearrangement links TRBV28 to TRBJ2-5; D call uncertain. The CDR3 consists of 13 residues. In germline, CDR1 is MDHEN, CDR2 SYDVKM. V was cut by 4 bases and J by 5 bases, with 11 bases left in between. CDR3 coding DNA: TGTGCCAGCAGTTCAAAGCGAGCGGAGACCCAGTACTTC. Translation gives CASSSKRAETQYF.

The chain employs TRBV9 and TRBJ2-4; 10 bases match TRBD1. Germline-derived CDR1 and CDR2 are SGDLS and YYNGEE. V shed 4 bases and J 5 bases; nucleotides not matched to a gene: 3. The CDR3 runs to 14 residues. Here the CDR3 reads CASSMGTGENIQYF. CDR3 nucleotides: TGTGCCAGCAGCATGGGGACAGGGGAAAACATTCAGTACTTC.

The chain couples TRBV7-9 to TRBJ2-5; the D is unclear. V was cut by 4 bases and J by 1 base, with 10 bases left in between. Germline assignment: CDR1 SEHNR and CDR2 FQNEAQ (reference sequence). The CDR3 is made up of 14 amino acids. The CDR3 spells CASSYLAPQETQYF. DNA of the CDR3: TGTGCCAGCAGCTACCTGGCCCCCCAAGAGACCCAGTACTTC. Based on the CDR3 plus reference TRBV7-9 and TRBJ2-5, the full variable domain is DTGVSQNPRHKITKRGQNVTFRCDPISEHNRLYWYRQTLGQGPEFLTYFQNEAQLEKSRLLSDRFSAERPKGSFSTLEIQRTEQGDSAMYLCASSYLAPQETQYFGPGTRLLVL.

The V call is TRBV29-1, the J call TRBJ2-6, with D unresolved. CDR1 is SQVTM, CDR2 ANQGSEA, per germline. The CDR3 has 12 amino acids. Trimming pared 7 bases from V and 4 bases from J, leaving 8 bases between. The chain's CDR3 is CSAEGGANVLTF. For the CDR3, the DNA is TGCAGCGCCGAAGGCGGGGCCAACGTCCTGACTTTC.

The count of this clone is one. The gene calls are TRBV20-1 and TRBJ1-2; D not resolved. V gave up 4 bases and J gave up 2 bases, with 5 bases separating them. CDR1 and CDR2 from the germline V gene are DFQATT and SNEGSKA (reference sequence). The CDR3 runs 11 residues. The CDR3 coding sequence is TGCAGTGCTAACAGAAACTATGGCTACACCTTC. Protein sequence: CSANRNYGYTF.